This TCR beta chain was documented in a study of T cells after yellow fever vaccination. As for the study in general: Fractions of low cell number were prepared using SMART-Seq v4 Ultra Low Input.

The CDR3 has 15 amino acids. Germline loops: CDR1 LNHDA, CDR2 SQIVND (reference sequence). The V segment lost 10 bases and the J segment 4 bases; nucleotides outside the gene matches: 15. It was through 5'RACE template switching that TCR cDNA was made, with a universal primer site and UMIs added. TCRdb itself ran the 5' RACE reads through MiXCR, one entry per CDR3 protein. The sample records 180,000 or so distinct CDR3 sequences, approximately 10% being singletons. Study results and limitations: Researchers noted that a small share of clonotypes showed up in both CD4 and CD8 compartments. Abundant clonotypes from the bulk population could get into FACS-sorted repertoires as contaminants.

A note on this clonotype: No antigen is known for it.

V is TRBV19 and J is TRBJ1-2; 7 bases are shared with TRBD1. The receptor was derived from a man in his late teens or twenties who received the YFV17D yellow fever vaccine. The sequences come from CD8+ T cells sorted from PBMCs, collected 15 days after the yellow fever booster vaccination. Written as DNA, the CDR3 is TGTGCCACCTTAGGTTCGGGACAGCGCCTCTATGGCTACACCTTC. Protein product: CATLGSGQRLYGYTF.